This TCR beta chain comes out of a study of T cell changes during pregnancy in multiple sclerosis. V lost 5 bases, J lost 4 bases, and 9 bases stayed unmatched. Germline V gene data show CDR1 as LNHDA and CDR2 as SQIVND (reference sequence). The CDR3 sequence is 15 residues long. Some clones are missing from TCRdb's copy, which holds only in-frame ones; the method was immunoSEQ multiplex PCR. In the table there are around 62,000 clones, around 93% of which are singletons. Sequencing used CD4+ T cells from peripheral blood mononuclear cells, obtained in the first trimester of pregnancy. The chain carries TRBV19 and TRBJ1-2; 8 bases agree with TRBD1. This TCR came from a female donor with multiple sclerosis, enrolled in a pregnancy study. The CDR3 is CASSPNRDRPYGYTF. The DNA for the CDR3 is TGTGCCAGTAGTCCTAACCGGGACAGGCCCTATGGCTACACCTTC.